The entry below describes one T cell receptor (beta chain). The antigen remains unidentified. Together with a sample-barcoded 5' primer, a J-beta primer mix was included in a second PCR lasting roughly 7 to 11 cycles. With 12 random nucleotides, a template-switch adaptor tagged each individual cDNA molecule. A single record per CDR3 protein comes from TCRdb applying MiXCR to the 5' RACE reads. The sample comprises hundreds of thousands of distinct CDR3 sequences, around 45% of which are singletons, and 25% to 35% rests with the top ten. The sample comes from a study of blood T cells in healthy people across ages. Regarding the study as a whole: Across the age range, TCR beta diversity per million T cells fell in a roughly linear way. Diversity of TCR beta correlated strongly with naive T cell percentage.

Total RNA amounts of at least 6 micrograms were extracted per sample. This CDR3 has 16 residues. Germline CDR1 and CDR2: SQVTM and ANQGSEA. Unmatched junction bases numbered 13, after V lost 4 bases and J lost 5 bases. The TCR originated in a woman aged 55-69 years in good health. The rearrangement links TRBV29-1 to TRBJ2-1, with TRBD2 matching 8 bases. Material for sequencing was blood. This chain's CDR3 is CSVARGREGRDNEQFF. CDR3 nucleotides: TGCAGCGTTGCCCGGGGACGGGAGGGGAGAGACAATGAGCAGTTCTTC.